One and the same sample provided the 28 T cell receptor beta chains below, sequenced in a study of beta chain features in type 1 diabetes. Expressed TCRB transcripts were sequenced because the isolated RNA had all been reverse transcribed beforehand. Only in-frame clones appear in the TCRdb table, and some are missing; sequencing was by immunoSEQ multiplex PCR. The data hold 900,000 or so clones, with roughly 16% observed a single time. Material: naive CD4+ T cells from blood. These receptors originate from a woman aged 18-29 years in good health.

The chain has TRBV18 and TRBJ2-7; D is unresolved. The ends were cut back, 2 bases at V and 5 bases at J, with 10 bases in the middle. The V gene's germline CDR1 is KGHSH and CDR2 LQKENI. The CDR3 length is 13 residues. CDR3 loop: CASSPMRINEQYF. DNA for the CDR3: TGTGCCAGCTCACCAATGAGGATAAACGAGCAGTACTTC. Full variable domain (remainder filled in from reference TRBV18 and TRBJ2-7): NAGVMQNPRHLVRRRGQEARLRCSPMKGHSHVYWYRQLPEEGLKFMVYLQKENIIDESGMPKERFSAEFPKEGPSILRIQQVVRGDSAAYFCASSPMRINEQYFGPGTRLTVT.

The chain joins TRBV7-3 to TRBJ2-1; possibly TRBD2 for D (5 bases). CDR1 SGHTA and CDR2 FQGTGA come from the germline V gene. V lost 3 bases and J lost 0, with 12 bases in between. This CDR3 has 16 amino acids. Here the CDR3 reads CASSLASLSSYNEQFF. The DNA for the CDR3 is TGTGCCAGCAGCTTGGCTAGCTTGAGCTCCTACAATGAGCAGTTCTTC.

This clone has just a few counts. The chain carries TRBV18 and TRBJ2-5, with D perhaps TRBD1 or TRBD2 (6 bases each). The CDR3 loop spans 15 amino acids. The germline CDR1 and CDR2 sequences are KGHSH and LQKENI. Trimming cost V 4 bases and J 1 base, with 13 bases left between them. The CDR3 DNA reads as TGTGCCAGCTCACTCCCGGGGGCGACCCAAGAGACCCAGTACTTC. Its protein is CASSLPGATQETQYF.

The V call is TRBV28, the J call TRBJ2-7; TRBD1 or TRBD2 may be the D gene (7 bases each). The CDR3 covers 17 residues. Trimming pared 8 bases from V and 0 bases from J, leaving 23 bases between. CDR1 is MDHEN, CDR2 SYDVKM, per germline. CDR3 in DNA: TGTGCCAGCGTCCCAGGGGGTAGCGGGCTGAGCTCCTACGAGCAGTACTTC. Its protein product is CASVPGGSGLSSYEQYF. The whole variable domain, filled in from reference TRBV28 and TRBJ2-7, reads DVKVTQSSRYLVKRTGEKVFLECVQDMDHENMFWYRQDPGLGLRLIYFSYDVKMKEKGDIPEGYSVSREKKERFSLILESASTNQTSMYLCASVPGGSGLSSYEQYFGPGTRLTVT.

As concerns this clone: Other nucleotide sequences from this sample produce the same CDR3. V and J are TRBV7-2 and TRBJ2-7, with TRBD1 matching over 10 bases. CDR1 and CDR2 (germline): SGHTA, FQGNSA. CDR3 length equals 14 residues. J gave up 2 bases and V 5 bases, and 3 bases lay outside the gene matches. CDR3 bases: TGTGCCAGCAGCCGAGGACAGGGGGCCTACGAGCAGTACTTC. This translates into CASSRGQGAYEQYF.

The chain recombines TRBV6-5 with TRBJ1-2, with D unclear. Per the germline V gene, CDR1 is MNHEY and CDR2 is SVGAGI. Trimming left V 7 bases short and J 2 bases short, with 11 bases between. The CDR3 sequence is 13 residues long. CDR3 DNA: TGTGCCAGCACCCAGGACGGGAACTATGGCTACACCTTC. Its protein product is CASTQDGNYGYTF.

A remark on this clone: Distinct nucleotide sequences in the sample also encode this CDR3. The V and J genes are TRBV7-9 and TRBJ1-3; D uncertain. The germline CDR1 and CDR2 sequences are SEHNR and FQNEAQ (reference sequence). The CDR3 sequence is 13 residues long. Trimming stripped 5 bases from V and 2 bases from J, with 7 bases between. CDR3 loop: CASSLVPGNTIYF. The CDR3, as DNA: TGTGCCAGCAGCCTCGTGCCTGGAAACACCATATATTTT.

The chain carries TRBV28 and TRBJ1-2, with 9 bases lining up with TRBD1. CDR1 is MDHEN, CDR2 SYDVKM, per germline. The CDR3 totals 14 residues. Trimming at V came to 5 bases and at J to 6 bases, leaving 7 bases not matched to a gene. This CDR3 reads CASSQGQGHDGYTF. The CDR3 nucleotides are TGTGCCAGCAGTCAAGGACAGGGGCATGATGGCTACACCTTC.

The chain couples TRBV27 to TRBJ2-7; possibly TRBD1 or TRBD2 for D (5 bases each). CDR3 length equals 14 residues. CDR1 is MNHEY, CDR2 SMNVEV, per germline (reference sequence). V was cut by 5 bases and J by 1 base, with 12 bases left in between. CDR3 DNA: TGTGCCAGCAGTCCCCGGGACGCTTCCTACGAGCAGTACTTC. Its translation: CASSPRDASYEQYF.

The chain links TRBV2 to TRBJ2-5; D may be TRBD1 (6 bases). Trimming took off 4 bases at V and 5 bases at J, with 14 bases between the two ends. The germline CDR1 and CDR2 sequences are SNHLY and FYNNEI. CDR3 length: 14 residues. In nucleotides, the CDR3 is TGTGCCAGCAGTGTAACCAGGGGCCCGGAGACCCAGTACTTC. It translates to CASSVTRGPETQYF.

This clone came up a few times. J is TRBJ2-1 and V is TRBV6-5; D is ambiguous. Germline CDR1 reads MNHEY; CDR2 reads SVGAGI. The CDR3 length is 13 residues. The V end lost 0 bases, the J end lost 7 bases, and 7 bases lay between the germline ends. CDR3 region: CASSYSPVNEQFF. CDR3 coding DNA: TGTGCCAGCAGTTACTCACCCGTTAATGAGCAGTTCTTC.

This clone has a handful of counts. The rearrangement joins TRBV7-9 to TRBJ2-7; TRBD2 might be the D (6 bases). The CDR3 contains 14 residues. Germline V gene data show CDR1 as SEHNR and CDR2 as FQNEAQ (reference sequence). The V gene lost 8 bases and the J gene lost 2 bases, with 16 bases spanning the gap. CDR3 nucleotide sequence: TGTGCCAGCCGCCCCGGGACTGCCACCTACGAGCAGTACTTC. Translation gives CASRPGTATYEQYF.

The chain carries TRBV6-5 and TRBJ1-2, with D uncertain. CDR1 is MNHEY and CDR2 is SVGAGI in the germline V gene. The CDR3 totals 12 residues. V shed 4 bases and J shed 4 bases, with 7 bases lying between them. The DNA for the CDR3 is TGTGCCAGCAGTTTCACAGCCTATGGCTACACCTTC. Translation: CASSFTAYGYTF.

The chain couples TRBV5-4 to TRBJ2-1; D remains unclear. The CDR3 loop spans 13 amino acids. V gave up 0 bases and J gave up 7 bases, with 8 bases separating them. Germline V lookup: CDR1 SGHNT, CDR2 YYREEE (reference sequence). The CDR3 protein is CASSLAVVNEQFF. Here the CDR3 DNA reads TGTGCCAGCAGCTTGGCCGTTGTTAATGAGCAGTTCTTC.

This chain links TRBV7-9 with TRBJ2-7; 11 bases line up with TRBD2. Germline values: CDR1 SEHNR, CDR2 FQNEAQ (reference sequence). J was trimmed by 3 bases and V by 1 base; bases with no gene match: 5. CDR3 length: 16 amino acids. The CDR3 nucleotides read TGTGCCAGCAGCTTAGGTAGCGGGAGGGCTTACTACGAGCAGTACTTC. It encodes CASSLGSGRAYYEQYF.

This clone has more than one count but fewer than ten. The V call is TRBV5-4, the J call TRBJ2-1; 7 bases agree with TRBD2. In germline, CDR1 is SGHNT, CDR2 YYREEE (reference sequence). With 4 bases clipped from V and 3 bases from J, the junction kept 7 bases outside the gene matches. The CDR3 contains 15 residues. This CDR3 is CASSSGTPNYNEQFF. The CDR3 nucleotides read TGTGCCAGCAGCAGCGGGACTCCGAACTACAATGAGCAGTTCTTC. Drawing the rest from reference TRBV5-4 and TRBJ2-1, the complete variable domain is ETGVTQSPTHLIKTRGQQVTLRCSSQSGHNTVSWYQQALGQGPQFIFQYYREEENGRGNFPPRFSGLQFPNYSSELNVNALELDDSALYLCASSSGTPNYNEQFFGPGTRLTVL.

This clone was observed a few times. The chain links TRBV9 to TRBJ2-5; 10 nucleotides agree with TRBD2. The CDR3 length is 16 residues. Germline V gives CDR1 SGDLS, CDR2 YYNGEE. Trimming cost V 2 bases and J 5 bases; bases outside gene matches: 9. The CDR3 nucleotides read TGTGCCAGCAGCGTTGCTAGCGGGAGAGGCTGGGAGACCCAGTACTTC. The encoded protein is CASSVASGRGWETQYF.

This clone has just a few counts. The chain uses TRBV4-3 and TRBJ2-5, with 15 bases identical to TRBD2. Germline CDR1 is LGHNA and CDR2 is YSLEER. The CDR3 runs to 16 residues. Germline trimming cut 0 bases from V and 5 bases from J; bases unmatched to any gene: 1. CDR3 coding DNA: TGCGCCAGCAGCCAAGAAGGGACTAGCGGGAGGGAGACCCAGTACTTC. Protein product: CASSQEGTSGRETQYF.

In the case of this clone: A much larger clone sits a single nucleotide away, making a read error possible. The chain uses TRBV10-3 and TRBJ2-7, with D unresolved. CDR1 and CDR2 (germline): ENHRY, SYGVKD. The CDR3 has 11 residues. The CDR3 reads CASSEGYEQYF. The CDR3 DNA sequence: TGTGCCAGCAGTGAAGGTTACGAGCAGTACTTC.

The sample holds a few counts of this clone. The V and J genes are TRBV6-6 and TRBJ2-2, with no clear D. Germline V gene data show CDR1 as MNHNY and CDR2 as SVGAGI (reference sequence). There are 16 residues in the CDR3. Trimming took off 6 bases at V and 3 bases at J, with 17 bases between the two ends. CDR3 amino acids: CASSFYKQVDTGELFF. The CDR3 DNA reads as TGTGCCAGCAGCTTTTACAAACAAGTTGACACCGGGGAGCTGTTTTTT.

This clone was counted only a few times. The chain has TRBV28 and TRBJ1-2; D ambiguous. Looked up from germline, CDR1 is MDHEN and CDR2 is SYDVKM. Trimming pared 10 bases from V and 6 bases from J, leaving 21 bases between. The CDR3 runs 14 residues. The chain's CDR3 is CATTPIQVWNGYTF. In nucleotides, the CDR3 is TGTGCCACCACTCCGATTCAGGTGTGGAATGGCTACACCTTC.

This clone was seen a few times. This specimen includes other DNA sequences encoding the same CDR3. This chain joins TRBV18 and TRBJ1-4, with 9 bases lining up with TRBD1. V dropped 3 bases and J dropped 4; count of bases not matched to a gene: 0. The CDR3 sequence is 14 residues long. Germline V CDR1 and CDR2: KGHSH, LQKENI. The CDR3: CASSPGQGNEKLFF. As DNA, the CDR3 is TGTGCCAGCTCACCGGGACAGGGTAATGAAAAACTGTTTTTT.

This clone was detected a few times. CDR3 coding DNA: TGTGCCAGTAGTATGGGACGCACAGATACGCAGTATTTT. It encodes CASSMGRTDTQYF. The rearrangement uses TRBV19 and TRBJ2-3, with D possibly being TRBD1 or TRBD2 (5 bases each). This CDR3 spans 13 amino acids. The germline V gene has CDR1 LNHDA and CDR2 SQIVND (reference sequence). Trimming stripped 3 bases from V and 1 base from J, with 5 bases between.

This clone was recorded a few times. V and J are TRBV19 and TRBJ1-5; D is unclear. Germline CDR1 LNHDA, CDR2 SQIVND (reference sequence). CDR3 length: 15 residues. V was pared by 7 bases and J by 2 bases, with 15 bases between. The DNA for the CDR3 is TGTGCCAGTACCCCGGCAGGATGGGGCAATCAGCCCCAGCATTTT. This encodes CASTPAGWGNQPQHF.

This clone was counted a few times. This chain uses TRBV19 with TRBJ1-5; 12 positions agree with TRBD1. The ends lost 6 bases at V and 7 bases at J; junction bases unmatched: 13. This CDR3 has 17 amino acids. Germline CDR1 reads LNHDA; CDR2 reads SQIVND (reference sequence). CDR3 nucleotide sequence: TGTGCCAGTAGCCCGGGACAGGGGGCGATCGGTAGACAGCCCCAGCATTTT. It specifies CASSPGQGAIGRQPQHF.

The chain is built from TRBV5-1 and TRBJ1-1; 8 nucleotides align to TRBD1. Germline CDR1 is SGHRS and CDR2 is YFSETQ. The junction had 6 bases not matched to a gene; V was cut back by 0 bases and J by 5 bases. The CDR3 runs 15 residues. CDR3 sequence: CASSLAPGGRTEAFF. CDR3 in DNA: TGCGCCAGCAGCTTGGCCCCAGGGGGCAGGACTGAAGCTTTCTTT.

The rearrangement uses TRBV28 and TRBJ1-2, with D possibly being TRBD1 (5 bases). V was shortened by 4 bases and J by 3 bases, with 15 bases between the two germline ends. The CDR3 totals 15 residues. In germline, CDR1 is MDHEN, CDR2 SYDVKM. This CDR3 is CASSSYGGEDYGYTF. DNA for the CDR3: TGTGCCAGCAGTTCGTATGGGGGAGAAGACTATGGCTACACCTTC.

There are a few counts of this clone. This chain uses TRBV10-3 with TRBJ2-1, with 16 nucleotides matching TRBD2. The CDR3 sequence is 18 residues long. Germline values: CDR1 ENHRY, CDR2 SYGVKD. V lost 10 bases and J lost 2; bases outside the gene matches: 11. The CDR3 sequence: CATETGLAGGGTYNEQFF. DNA for the CDR3: TGTGCCACCGAAACGGGACTAGCGGGAGGGGGAACCTACAATGAGCAGTTCTTC.